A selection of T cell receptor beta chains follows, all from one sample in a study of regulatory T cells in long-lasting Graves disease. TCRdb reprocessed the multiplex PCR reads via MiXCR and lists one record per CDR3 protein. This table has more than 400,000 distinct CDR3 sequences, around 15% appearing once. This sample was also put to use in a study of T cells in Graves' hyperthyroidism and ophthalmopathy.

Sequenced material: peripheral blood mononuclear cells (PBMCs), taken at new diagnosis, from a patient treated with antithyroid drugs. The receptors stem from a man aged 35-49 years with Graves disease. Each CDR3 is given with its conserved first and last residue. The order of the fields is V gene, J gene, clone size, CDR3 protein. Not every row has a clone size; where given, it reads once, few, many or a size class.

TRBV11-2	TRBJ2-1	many	CASSLEGLGRLNEQFF
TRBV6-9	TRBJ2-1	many	CASSLAASGVQFF
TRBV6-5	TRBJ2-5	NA	CASSYVGGETQYF
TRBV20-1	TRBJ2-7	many	CSAIGTRQSYEQYF
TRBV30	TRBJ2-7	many	CAWSVNWDSYEQYF
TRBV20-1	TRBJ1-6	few	CSGPTTGNSPLHF
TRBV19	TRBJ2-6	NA	CASSILGSGANVLTF
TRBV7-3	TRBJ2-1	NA	CASSDESNEQFF
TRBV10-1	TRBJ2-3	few	CASSESRLAGGKDTQYF
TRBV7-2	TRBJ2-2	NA	CASSLEGLATNTGELFF
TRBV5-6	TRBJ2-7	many	CASSLLAGGLSSDYEQYF
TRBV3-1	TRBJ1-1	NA	CASKPRTENTEAFF
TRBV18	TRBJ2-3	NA	CASSPLDRARADTQYF
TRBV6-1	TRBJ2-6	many	CASSQITGGLNSGANVLTF
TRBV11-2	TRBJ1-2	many	CASTPDIGGYTF
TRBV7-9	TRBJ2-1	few	CASSNYGTGVVNEQFF
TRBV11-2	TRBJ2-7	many	CASTLSGYYEQYF
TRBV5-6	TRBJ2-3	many	CASSLGGGPTDTQYF
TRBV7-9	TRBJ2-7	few	CASTRGEGSGEQYF
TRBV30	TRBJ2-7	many	CAWSRVGGGQYF
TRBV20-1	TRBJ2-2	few	CSARNPFPDTGELFF
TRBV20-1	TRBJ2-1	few	CSASGSVYNEQFF
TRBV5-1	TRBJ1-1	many	CASSPRQGMYTEAFF
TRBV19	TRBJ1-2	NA	CASLGTSWGYTF
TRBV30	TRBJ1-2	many	CAWSLGQFYGYTF
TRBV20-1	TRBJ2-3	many	CSASGASTDTQYF
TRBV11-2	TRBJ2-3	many	CASSFTSGSPDTQYF
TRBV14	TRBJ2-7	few	CASSQEGSLGSSAYEQYF
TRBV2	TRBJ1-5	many	CASSEEGALGNQPQHF
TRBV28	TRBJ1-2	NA	CASSGGGGNYGYTF
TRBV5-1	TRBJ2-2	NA	CASSPWVAENTGELFF
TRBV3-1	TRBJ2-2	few	CASSHGQGAVTGELFF
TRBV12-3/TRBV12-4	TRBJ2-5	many	CASSLALTGSVGETQYF
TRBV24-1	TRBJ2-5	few	CATSDPALETQYF
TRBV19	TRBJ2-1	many	CASTYGTARKLSYNEQFF
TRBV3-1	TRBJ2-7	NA	CASSQETAGGPGEQYF
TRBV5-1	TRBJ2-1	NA	CASSPSGGAGGGHNEQFF
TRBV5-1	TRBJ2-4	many	CASSLGRTGFQNIQYF
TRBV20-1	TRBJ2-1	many	CSAKDAHHEQFF
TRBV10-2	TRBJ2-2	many	CASSERTGGITDTGELFF
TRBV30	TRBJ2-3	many	CAWKGAADTQYF
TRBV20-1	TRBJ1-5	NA	CSAGTGVQQPQHF
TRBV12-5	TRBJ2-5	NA	CASAGVGETQYF
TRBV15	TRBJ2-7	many	CATSRAGTGLYEQYF
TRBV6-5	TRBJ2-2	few	CASSYSFWREGRGGELFF
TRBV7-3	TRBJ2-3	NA	CASSLWTSGSGADTQYF
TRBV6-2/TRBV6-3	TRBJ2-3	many	CASNPAGGSPDTQYF
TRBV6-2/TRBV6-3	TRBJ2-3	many	CASRADRVRTDTQYF
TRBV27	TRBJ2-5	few	CASSILTGGQRQETQYF
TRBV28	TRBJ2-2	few	CASSLWPAGLAANTGELFF
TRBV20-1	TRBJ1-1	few	CSGLRGANTEAFF